Listed here are 14 T cell receptor beta chains from one sample, sequenced in a study of graft-versus-host responses after intestinal transplantation. Repertoires were generated with immunoSEQ multiplex PCR, while TCRdb's copy carries only in-frame clones and drops some. The sample has about 9,200 clones, about 91% seen once. Material: PBMCs, obtained almost 70 days after transplant. These receptors were taken from a human patient who received an intestinal transplant, so some T cells may come from the graft donor.

The V call is TRBV15, the J call TRBJ2-2; D not resolved. Trimming pared 1 base from V and 7 bases from J, leaving 7 bases between. Germline-derived CDR1 and CDR2 are LNHNV and YYDKDF (reference sequence). The CDR3 is 13 amino acids. The CDR3 loop is CATSRGADGELFF. The CDR3 region has the DNA TGTGCCACCAGCAGAGGGGCTGACGGGGAGCTGTTTTTT.

This clone was recorded once. The chain has TRBV6-5 and TRBJ2-7, with 11 nucleotides matching TRBD1. V shed 0 bases, J shed 6 bases, and the junction held 7 bases outside the gene matches. CDR1 and CDR2 from the germline V gene are MNHEY and SVGAGI. The CDR3 covers 16 residues. The CDR3 sequence is CASSYSGQGAIGEQYF. The CDR3 bases are TGTGCCAGCAGTTACTCCGGACAGGGGGCTATAGGCGAGCAGTACTTC.

The genes are TRBV19 and TRBJ2-7; 10 bases match TRBD1. This CDR3 region has 13 residues. Trimming removed 3 bases from V and 4 bases from J; junction bases left unmatched: 0. From germline, CDR1 is LNHDA and CDR2 SQIVND (reference sequence). CDR3 bases: TGTGCCAGTAGTATGGGACAGGGGTACGAGCAGTACTTC. As protein: CASSMGQGYEQYF.

This chain joins TRBV7-3 and TRBJ2-1; D may be TRBD2 (6 bases). Trimming removed 2 bases at V and 6 bases at J, with 17 bases between. Germline V gene data show CDR1 as SGHTA and CDR2 as FQGTGA. CDR3 length: 16 amino acids. The CDR3 coding sequence is TGTGCCAGCAGCTTATTGAGGAGGGAGCGATCCAATGAGCAGTTCTTC. Translated: CASSLLRRERSNEQFF.

This rearrangement joins TRBV6-1 to TRBJ1-5; D not certain. This CDR3 region has 14 residues. V dropped 1 base and J dropped 1 base, with 5 bases sitting between them. Germline V gene data show CDR1 as MNHNS and CDR2 as SASEGT. CDR3 in amino acids: CASSEGQSNQPQHF. CDR3 nucleotides: TGTGCCAGCAGTGAAGGGCAGAGCAATCAGCCCCAGCATTTT.

J is TRBJ2-1 and V is TRBV11-1; D gene uncertain. The germline V gene encodes CDR1 SGHAT and CDR2 FQDESV (reference sequence). The V end was cut by 5 bases, the J end by 2 bases, with 19 bases between. The CDR3 extends over 17 amino acids. The DNA for the CDR3 is TGTGCCAGCAGCGAATACGAAGTGCGGACCCCCTACAATGAGCAGTTCTTC. Its protein product is CASSEYEVRTPYNEQFF.

The chain is built from TRBV2 and TRBJ2-5; 8 nucleotides align to TRBD2. Trimming took 4 bases from V and 4 from J; bases not matched to a gene: 5. The CDR3 sequence is 14 residues long. Looked up from germline, CDR1 is SNHLY and CDR2 is FYNNEI. CDR3 in amino acids: CASSVSGSGETQYF. The CDR3 DNA sequence: TGTGCCAGCAGTGTCAGCGGGAGCGGAGAGACCCAGTACTTC.

This chain connects TRBV6-5 to TRBJ1-5; D remains ambiguous. This CDR3 is 16 amino acids long. The V gene lost 2 bases and the J gene lost 0 bases, with 11 bases spanning the gap. Germline assignment: CDR1 MNHEY and CDR2 SVGAGI. The CDR3 here is CASSYGSLYSNQPQHF. CDR3 in DNA: TGTGCCAGCAGTTACGGCAGTCTATATAGCAATCAGCCCCAGCATTTT.

The rearrangement uses TRBV12-5 and TRBJ1-2; D possibly corresponds to TRBD1 (5 bases). V gave up 4 bases and J gave up 7 bases, with 22 bases separating them. The CDR3 extends over 16 amino acids. CDR1 LGHNT and CDR2 FRNRAP come from the germline V gene. The CDR3 region is CASGSSGTMTGFGYTF. CDR3 coding DNA: TGTGCTAGTGGTTCGTCCGGGACTATGACCGGCTTTGGCTACACCTTC.

In this sample, this clone turned up a few times. The chain uses TRBV6-5 and TRBJ2-7; 7 bases are shared with TRBD2. The CDR3 has 15 amino acids. V shed 0 bases, J shed 1 base, and the junction held 3 bases outside the gene matches. Germline V gene lookup returns CDR1 MNHEY and CDR2 SVGAGI. CDR3 in amino acids: CASSYSTGGSYEQYF. The CDR3 region has the DNA TGTGCCAGCAGTTACTCGACGGGGGGATCCTACGAGCAGTACTTC.

The J gene is TRBJ1-3, the V gene TRBV27; no reliable D call. Between the trimmed V and J ends, which lost 2 bases and 0 bases, there was a span of 8 bases. There are 15 residues in the CDR3. The germline CDR1 and CDR2 sequences are MNHEY and SMNVEV (reference sequence). DNA of the CDR3: TGTGCCAGCAGTTTACTTGGGAACTCTGGAAACACCATATATTTT. It yields the protein CASSLLGNSGNTIYF.

The rearrangement joins TRBV9 to TRBJ2-3; tentative D call: TRBD2 (6 bases). Germline lookup yields CDR1 SGDLS and CDR2 YYNGEE. The CDR3 is made up of 16 amino acids. Trimming removed 3 bases from V and 0 bases from J, with 14 bases in between. The CDR3 reads CASSDNLASSTDTQYF. In nucleotides, the CDR3 is TGTGCCAGCAGCGACAACCTAGCGAGTAGCACAGATACGCAGTATTTT. The full variable domain, its missing parts supplied by reference TRBV9 and TRBJ2-3, is DSGVTQTPKHLITATGQRVTLRCSPRSGDLSVYWYQQSLDQGLQFLIQYYNGEERAKGNILERFSAQQFPDLHSELNLSSLELGDSALYFCASSDNLASSTDTQYFGPGTRLTVL.

The chain links TRBV7-2 to TRBJ2-1; D is possibly TRBD1 (6 bases). The CDR3 length is 17 residues. Germline CDR1 SGHTA, CDR2 FQGNSA. The germline V and J ends were trimmed by 2 bases and 4 bases, with 18 bases remaining between them. CDR3 in DNA: TGTGCCAGCAGCTTAATCCCGACAGGCACCCTATACAATGAGCAGTTCTTC. Encoded protein: CASSLIPTGTLYNEQFF. The full variable domain, its missing parts supplied by reference TRBV7-2 and TRBJ2-1, is GAGVSQSPSNKVTEKGKDVELRCDPISGHTALYWYRQSLGQGLEFLIYFQGNSAPDKSGLPSDRFSAERTGGSVSTLTIQRTQQEDSAVYLCASSLIPTGTLYNEQFFGPGTRLTVL.

V usage is TRBV4-1 and J usage is TRBJ1-2; D ambiguous. The CDR3 has 17 residues. V lost 5 bases to trimming and J lost 4 bases, with 23 bases between them. Germline V gives CDR1 MGHRA, CDR2 YSYEKL. The CDR3 here is CASSAGDQNRKTYGYTF. The DNA of the CDR3 is TGCGCCAGCAGCGCAGGAGACCAGAACCGAAAGACCTATGGCTACACCTTC.